This T cell receptor (beta chain) is from a study of T cells after yellow fever vaccination. Looking at the study overall: For low cell numbers, libraries were made with SMART-Seq v4 Ultra Low Input.

Broader study findings: Boosting was followed by the reappearance of most primary-vaccination clones (under 97% CD4, 85% to 90% CD8). CD4 and CD8 compartments shared a small share of clonotypes.

This CDR3 comprises 18 residues. Germline V gene sequence: CDR1 DFQATT, CDR2 SNEGSKA (reference sequence). With V trimmed by 3 bases and J by 0 bases, 16 bases remained unmatched. Turning to this clonotype: Its antigen is not identified.

The study made its TCR cDNA through 5'RACE template switching. That step introduced a universal primer site along with UMIs. TCRdb reprocessed the 5' RACE reads with MiXCR, giving one entry per CDR3 protein. The sample records about 300,000 distinct CDR3 sequences, 6.8% being singletons. This sample comprised PBMCs, obtained roughly 46 days after the first yellow fever vaccination. The origin of this receptor is a man between 18 and 35 years old who received the YFV17D yellow fever vaccine. The J gene is TRBJ1-2, the V gene TRBV20-1; 7 bases match TRBD1. CDR3 sequence reads: CSASQTRGRGETNYGYTF. DNA for the CDR3: TGCAGTGCTAGCCAAACCCGGGGCAGGGGGGAAACTAACTATGGCTACACCTTC.